A single sample is the source of the 32 T cell receptor beta chains below, sequenced in a study of T cells in Graves' hyperthyroidism and ophthalmopathy. The TCR beta CDR3 regions underwent amplification using RNA transcripts as the source. RT-PCR in the first round (using the HTBI primer set) targeted the TCR CDR3. In TCRdb, the multiplex PCR reads were re-called with MiXCR into one record per CDR3 protein. In the table there are around 540,000 distinct CDR3 sequences, around 45% of which are singletons. The sequenced sample consisted of peripheral blood or thyroid tissue (not recorded which). These receptors all come from a woman in her late teens or twenties with Graves' hyperthyroidism.

This clonotype was counted a few times. The J gene is TRBJ1-2, the V gene TRBV7-8; D is possibly TRBD1 (6 bases). This CDR3 is 16 amino acids long. Germline CDR1 is SGHVS and CDR2 is FQNEAQ. Trimming stripped 5 bases from V and 4 bases from J, with 20 bases between. CDR3 residues: CASSQTRGARPYGYTF. The CDR3 bases are TGTGCCAGCAGCCAGACCCGGGGGGCTCGACCCTATGGCTACACCTTC. Full variable domain (missing parts from reference TRBV7-8 and TRBJ1-2): GAGVSQSPRYKVAKRGQDVALRCDPISGHVSLFWYQQALGQGPEFLTYFQNEAQLDKSGLPSDRFFAERPEGSVSTLKIQRTQQEDSAVYLCASSQTRGARPYGYTFGSGTRLTVV.

V and J are TRBV7-8 and TRBJ2-5; D may be TRBD2 (5 bases). Trimming removed 11 bases at V and 2 bases at J, with 18 bases between. Per the germline V gene, CDR1 is SGHVS and CDR2 is FQNEAQ. This CDR3 spans 14 amino acids. The CDR3, as DNA: TGTGCCTGGAGCCACAAGGGAGCGCAAGAGACCCAGTACTTC. Translated: CAWSHKGAQETQYF.

In this sample, this clonotype turned up many times. The rearrangement uses TRBV29-1 and TRBJ2-5; either TRBD1 or TRBD2 may fit D (5 bases each). V was cut by 4 bases and J by 5 bases, with 11 bases left in between. Germline CDR1 reads SQVTM; CDR2 reads ANQGSEA. The CDR3 loop spans 12 amino acids. The CDR3 sequence is CSVVGREETQYF. The CDR3 nucleotides are TGCAGCGTTGTGGGCAGGGAGGAGACCCAGTACTTC.

This clonotype was counted only a few times. V usage is TRBV24-1 and J usage is TRBJ1-2; D might be TRBD1 (6 bases). The CDR3 spans 15 residues. Germline assignment: CDR1 KGHDR and CDR2 SFDVKD. V gave up 4 bases and J gave up 7 bases, with 18 bases separating them. The CDR3 spells CATSESDRPVSGYTF. Here the CDR3 DNA reads TGTGCCACCAGTGAATCGGACAGACCAGTTTCTGGCTACACCTTC.

This clonotype was recorded only once. The chain links TRBV7-2 to TRBJ2-7; TRBD1 aligns across 10 bases. The CDR3 length is 15 residues. V was clipped by 5 bases and J by 3 bases; unmatched bases: 7. Germline-derived CDR1 and CDR2 are SGHTA and FQGNSA. The CDR3: CASSPRQGAGYEQYF. The CDR3 DNA sequence: TGTGCCAGCAGCCCCAGACAGGGGGCGGGCTACGAGCAGTACTTC.

This clonotype was recorded many times. The chain joins TRBV29-1 to TRBJ2-2; a weak D match, TRBD1 (5 bases). The CDR3 runs to 15 residues. V was cut by 7 bases and J by 4 bases, with 19 bases left in between. CDR1 SQVTM and CDR2 ANQGSEA come from the germline V gene. The CDR3: CSAQMQGVGTGELFF. Here the CDR3 DNA reads TGCAGCGCGCAAATGCAGGGCGTAGGCACCGGGGAGCTGTTTTTT.

This clonotype has a handful of counts. The chain has TRBV5-1 and TRBJ2-7; TRBD2 might be the D (6 bases). The CDR3 is 15 residues long. V was shortened by 7 bases and J by 3 bases, with 20 bases between the two germline ends. The germline V gene has CDR1 SGHRS and CDR2 YFSETQ. The CDR3 is CASAPLEGTGYEQYF. Written as DNA, the CDR3 is TGCGCCAGCGCACCACTGGAGGGAACGGGCTACGAGCAGTACTTC.

The rearrangement uses TRBV25-1 and TRBJ1-5; no definite D call. The CDR3 is 14 amino acids. Trimming took 6 bases from V and 5 from J, leaving 14 bases between them. Germline-derived CDR1 and CDR2 are MGHDK and SYGVNS. This CDR3 is CASSQAMRDQPQHF. CDR3 nucleotides: TGTGCCAGCAGCCAAGCTATGAGGGATCAGCCCCAGCATTTT.

Turning to this clonotype: Compared with germline, one end of the junction differs, possibly owing to a read error. The V call is TRBV10-3, the J call TRBJ1-2; tentative D call: TRBD1 (6 bases). Germline V gene lookup returns CDR1 ENHRY and CDR2 SYGVKD. The CDR3 consists of 10 residues. The CDR3 spells CAINEAGGYF. The CDR3 DNA reads TGTGCCATCAATGAGGCCGGGGGCTACTTC.

The gene calls are TRBV7-9 and TRBJ2-7, with a tentative D call TRBD1 (5 bases). This CDR3 has 14 residues. Germline V gives CDR1 SEHNR, CDR2 FQNEAQ (reference sequence). V was trimmed by 6 bases and J by 1 base, leaving 13 bases between them. DNA of the CDR3: TGTGCCAGCAGTTACCTGGGGCCGTCCTACGAGCAGTACTTC. The encoded protein is CASSYLGPSYEQYF.

This clonotype was counted at least ten times. The chain is built from TRBV25-1 and TRBJ1-4, with D hard to call. Germline V CDR1 and CDR2: MGHDK, SYGVNS. The CDR3 covers 15 residues. V lost 5 bases, J lost 4 bases, and 14 bases lay in between. CDR3 sequence: CASSPAGYNNEKLFF. The CDR3 nucleotides read TGTGCCAGCAGTCCCGCGGGGTACAATAATGAAAAACTGTTTTTT.

V gene TRBV7-3 combines with J gene TRBJ2-7, with a possible D match to TRBD2 (7 bases). V lost 4 bases and J lost 6, with 19 bases in between. The CDR3 is 15 amino acids. Germline CDR1 and CDR2: SGHTA and FQGTGA. The CDR3, as DNA: TGTGCCAGCAGCTCAAGCAAGCAGGGGAGGGCCGAGCAGTACTTC. Translation: CASSSSKQGRAEQYF.

This clonotype was seen many times. The chain employs TRBV2 and TRBJ1-4, with 7 nucleotides matching TRBD1. Germline lookup yields CDR1 SNHLY and CDR2 FYNNEI. With 6 bases clipped from V and 1 base from J, the junction kept 5 bases outside the gene matches. The CDR3 spans 15 residues. Here the CDR3 DNA reads TGTGCCAGCAGGAAATGGACAGGAACTAATGAAAAACTGTTTTTT. Amino acid sequence: CASRKWTGTNEKLFF.

This clonotype showed up many times. The chain uses TRBV29-1 and TRBJ2-7; possibly TRBD1 for D (6 bases). The germline gives CDR1 SQVTM, CDR2 ANQGSEA. The CDR3 is made up of 13 amino acids. Trimming removed 4 bases from V and 3 bases from J, with 13 bases in between. Here the CDR3 DNA reads TGCAGCGTTGTTCTACAGGGCCTCTACGAGCAGTACTTC. As protein: CSVVLQGLYEQYF.

This clonotype showed up just once. This rearrangement joins TRBV24-1 to TRBJ1-1; TRBD1 is a possible D gene (6 bases). V was trimmed by 2 bases and J by 5 bases, leaving 26 bases between them. Germline CDR1 reads KGHDR; CDR2 reads SFDVKD. The CDR3 is 19 residues long. CDR3 in DNA: TGTGCCACCAGTGATTATGTGGGAGGGACCCCGGGGGCGGAAACTGAAGCTTTCTTT. This sequence encodes CATSDYVGGTPGAETEAFF.

The chain combines TRBV7-9 with TRBJ2-5, with no clear D. This CDR3 has 15 residues. Looked up from germline, CDR1 is SEHNR and CDR2 is FQNEAQ (reference sequence). V dropped 0 bases and J dropped 4 bases, with 12 bases sitting between them. DNA of the CDR3: TGTGCCAGCAGCTTAGCTTCTAGGGCCGGAGAGACCCAGTACTTC. Translated: CASSLASRAGETQYF.

The J gene is TRBJ2-5, the V gene TRBV5-8, with 11 bases fitting TRBD2. Germline CDR1 and CDR2: SGHTS and YDEGEE. CDR3 size: 19 residues. The junction had 19 bases not matched to a gene; V was cut back by 5 bases and J by 4 bases. The CDR3 DNA reads TGTGCCAGCAGTCACGGGCGGCTACTAGCGGGAGAGGGCCCAGAGACCCAGTACTTC. Protein: CASSHGRLLAGEGPETQYF.

This clonotype has ten or more counts. V usage is TRBV9 and J usage is TRBJ1-1; D gene unclear. There are 13 residues in the CDR3. Deletions cut 0 bases from V and 5 bases from J, with 8 bases between. Looked up from germline, CDR1 is SGDLS and CDR2 is YYNGEE. The CDR3, as DNA: TGTGCCAGCAGCGTAGCTCTCTCTACTGAAGCTTTCTTT. This sequence encodes CASSVALSTEAFF.

The V and J genes are TRBV29-1 and TRBJ2-2, with 14 bases matching TRBD2. Germline CDR1 SQVTM, CDR2 ANQGSEA. The junction had 4 bases not matched to a gene; V was cut back by 7 bases and J by 6 bases. The CDR3 is 14 residues long. The CDR3 nucleotides read TGCAGCGCCCTGACTAGCGGGAGGGCCGGGGAGCTGTTTTTT. Its translation: CSALTSGRAGELFF.

This clonotype was detected many times. One junction end disagrees with the germline gene, perhaps due to a read error. The rearrangement joins TRBV2 to TRBJ1-5; no clear D gene. The CDR3 totals 13 residues. Looked up from germline, CDR1 is SNHLY and CDR2 is FYNNEI. The CDR3 sequence: CASSERGNQPQHF. The CDR3 DNA sequence: TGCGCCAGCAGTGAGAGAGGTAATCAGCCCCAGCATTTT.

This clonotype was counted at least ten times. This rearrangement joins TRBV7-9 to TRBJ2-2; no definite D call. Germline V lookup: CDR1 SEHNR, CDR2 FQNEAQ (reference sequence). This CDR3 has 17 residues. V lost 5 bases and J lost 4, with 20 bases in between. CDR3 in DNA: TGTGCCAGCAGCCCACACCCAAATAAGGGAAGCACCGGGGAGCTGTTTTTT. Encoded protein: CASSPHPNKGSTGELFF.

The rearrangement uses TRBV6-5 and TRBJ2-6; D not certain. V was cut by 2 bases and J by 18 bases, with 2 bases left in between. The CDR3 extends over 8 amino acids. The germline gives CDR1 MNHEY, CDR2 SVGAGI. The CDR3 region is CASSYPTF. The CDR3 DNA reads TGTGCCAGCAGTTACCCGACTTTC.

This clonotype has at least ten counts. This chain links TRBV29-1 with TRBJ1-5; no definite D call. V gave up 4 bases and J gave up 0 bases, with 4 bases separating them. Looked up from germline, CDR1 is SQVTM and CDR2 is ANQGSEA. The CDR3 has 12 amino acids. The CDR3 region is CSVAHSNQPQHF. The DNA for the CDR3 is TGCAGCGTTGCCCATAGCAATCAGCCCCAGCATTTT.

This clonotype was observed a few times. A read error may account for a junction end that differs from germline. V gene TRBV7-3 combines with J gene TRBJ1-1, with D unresolved. The CDR3 is 13 residues long. Per germline, CDR1 SGHTA and CDR2 FQGTGA. CDR3 amino acids: CASSFSENPEAFF. The CDR3 region has the DNA TGTGCCAGCAGCTTTTCCGAGAACCCTGAAGCTTTCTTT. Full variable domain (remainder filled in from reference TRBV7-3 and TRBJ1-1): GAGVSQTPSNKVTEKGKYVELRCDPISGHTALYWYRQSLGQGPEFLIYFQGTGAADDSGLPNDRFFAVRPEGSVSTLKIQRTERGDSAVYLCASSFSENPEAFFGQGTRLTVV.

As to this clonotype: The CDR3 ends on some other residue instead of the conserved phenylalanine or tryptophan, so this is likely a read error. The DNA is left out, because the CDR3 cannot be placed on it with certainty; the CDR3 is given as TCRdb lists it. The chain joins TRBV9 to TRBJ2-3; the D call of TRBD1 is as the table states it, not checked on the DNA. Germline V CDR1 and CDR2: SGDLS, YYNGEE. The length of the CDR3 is 8 amino acids, counting both ends. The CDR3 sequence: CASSPQGQ.

The genes are TRBV29-1 and TRBJ1-2; maybe TRBD1 (5 bases). Germline V gene data show CDR1 as SQVTM and CDR2 as ANQGSEA. The CDR3 is 11 amino acids. The CDR3 DNA reads TGCAGGGGGGACGGAAACTATGGCTACACCTTC. Amino acid sequence: CRGDGNYGYTF.

This clonotype was counted between two and nine times. The genes are TRBV20-1 and TRBJ2-7; possible D gene TRBD2, 6 bases. Trimming removed 4 bases at V and 3 bases at J, with 13 bases between. This CDR3 comprises 13 residues. Per germline, CDR1 DFQATT and CDR2 SNEGSKA (reference sequence). CDR3 sequence: CSATGGVHYEQYF. The CDR3 nucleotides read TGCAGTGCTACCGGCGGGGTACACTACGAGCAGTACTTC.

This clonotype was observed a few times. V usage is TRBV29-1 and J usage is TRBJ2-7, with a possible D match to TRBD1 (5 bases). Germline assignment: CDR1 SQVTM and CDR2 ANQGSEA. Trimming pared 5 bases from V and 0 bases from J, leaving 11 bases between. The CDR3 is 13 residues long. The CDR3, as DNA: TGCAGCGTTTACACAGGCATCTCCTACGAGCAGTACTTC. Translated: CSVYTGISYEQYF.

This clonotype has a handful of counts. The chain couples TRBV9 to TRBJ2-5; possibly TRBD1 for D (5 bases). The CDR3 loop spans 13 amino acids. V lost 6 bases, J lost 5 bases, and 14 bases lay in between. Germline loops: CDR1 SGDLS, CDR2 YYNGEE. The CDR3 DNA is TGTGCCAGCACGACGAGGAGACAGGAGACCCAGTACTTC. It yields the protein CASTTRRQETQYF.

This clonotype was observed at least ten times. V is TRBV2 and J is TRBJ1-1; D gene uncertain. The germline V and J ends were trimmed by 5 bases and 1 base, with 8 bases remaining between them. The CDR3 totals 13 residues. From germline, CDR1 is SNHLY and CDR2 FYNNEI. CDR3 region: CASSPRENTEAFF. DNA of the CDR3: TGTGCCAGCAGTCCCCGAGAGAACACTGAAGCTTTCTTT.

V gene TRBV24-1 combines with J gene TRBJ1-5; D is undetermined. In germline, CDR1 is KGHDR, CDR2 SFDVKD. The germline V and J ends were trimmed by 4 bases and 0 bases, with 9 bases remaining between them. The CDR3 is made up of 15 amino acids. The CDR3 DNA follows: TGTGCCACCAGTGACCCCGGGGTTAGCAATCAGCCCCAGCATTTT. Translation gives CATSDPGVSNQPQHF.

This clonotype was counted ten times or more. The chain links TRBV7-8 to TRBJ1-2; no firm D call. The CDR3 contains 13 residues. Germline V CDR1 and CDR2: SGHVS, FQNEAQ. Trimming took off 2 bases at V and 3 bases at J, with 7 bases between the two ends. DNA for the CDR3: TGTGCCAGCAGCTTACCAGACTACTATGGCTACACCTTC. Its protein product is CASSLPDYYGYTF.